This passage covers 30 T cell receptor beta chains from one sample sequenced in a study of T cell responses to AZD1222 COVID-19 vaccine. Here immunoSEQ multiplex PCR was the method, and the copy in TCRdb shows in-frame clones only, minus some. The sample lists about 140,000 clones, 90% to 95% seen once, with approximately 6.9% in the top ten. Sequencing used peripheral blood, obtained 28 days after the second AZD1222 dose. Source of these receptors: an adult who received the AZD1222 COVID-19 vaccine.

The rearrangement joins TRBV4-1 to TRBJ2-1, with D unresolved. V lost 0 bases to trimming and J lost 8 bases, with 14 bases between them. CDR1 and CDR2 (germline): MGHRA, YSYEKL. CDR3 size: 15 residues. The CDR3 nucleotides are TGCGCCAGCAGCCAAGATCCAGCTAGTCGAGATGAGCAGTTCTTC. Translated, it gives CASSQDPASRDEQFF.

The genes are TRBV20-1 and TRBJ1-5; D not certain. This CDR3 spans 11 amino acids. Germline CDR1 reads DFQATT; CDR2 reads SNEGSKA (reference sequence). Trimming removed 1 base at V and 7 bases at J, with 5 bases between. This chain's CDR3 is CSARGIQPQHF. CDR3 DNA: TGCAGTGCTAGAGGTATCCAGCCCCAGCATTTT.

The rearrangement uses TRBV9 and TRBJ2-5; unclear D gene. Per germline, CDR1 SGDLS and CDR2 YYNGEE. This CDR3 is 15 amino acids long. Trimming took off 0 bases at V and 4 bases at J, with 13 bases between the two ends. The CDR3 loop reads CASSVGGARGETQYF. The CDR3 nucleotides are TGTGCCAGCAGCGTAGGTGGCGCACGAGGAGAGACCCAGTACTTC.

V gene TRBV4-3 combines with J gene TRBJ2-1, with a weak D call TRBD2 (6 bases). The germline CDR1 and CDR2 sequences are LGHNA and YSLEER. CDR3 length equals 16 residues. Trimming left V 4 bases short and J 8 bases short, with 21 bases between. The CDR3 sequence: CASSREAGTGVDEQFF. As DNA, the CDR3 is TGCGCCAGCAGCCGGGAAGCGGGCACGGGGGTGGATGAGCAGTTCTTC.

This chain connects TRBV5-1 to TRBJ2-7; no reliable D call. The germline V gene has CDR1 SGHRS and CDR2 YFSETQ. CDR3 length equals 12 residues. With 2 bases removed from V and 3 bases from J, the gap between germline ends came to 6 bases. CDR3: CASSFPDYEQYF. CDR3 in DNA: TGCGCCAGCAGCTTTCCGGACTACGAGCAGTACTTC.

The J gene is TRBJ2-5, the V gene TRBV4-2; 7 nucleotides align to TRBD2. The CDR3 runs 14 residues. Germline lookup yields CDR1 LGHNA and CDR2 YNFKEQ. Losses at the gene ends were 3 bases for V and 4 bases for J; bases not matched to a gene: 5. The CDR3 sequence: CASSQERGIETQYF. DNA for the CDR3: TGTGCCAGCAGCCAGGAGCGGGGTATAGAGACCCAGTACTTC.

CDR3 nucleotide sequence: TGTGCCAGCAGCGTCGGGACAGGCTCCTACAATGAGCAGTTCTTC. It encodes CASSVGTGSYNEQFF. V gene TRBV9 combines with J gene TRBJ2-1; 8 bases agree with TRBD1. This CDR3 is built from 15 residues. CDR1 and CDR2 (germline): SGDLS, YYNGEE. J was trimmed by 0 bases and V by 2 bases; bases with no gene match: 1. The full variable domain, its missing parts supplied by reference TRBV9 and TRBJ2-1, is DSGVTQTPKHLITATGQRVTLRCSPRSGDLSVYWYQQSLDQGLQFLIQYYNGEERAKGNILERFSAQQFPDLHSELNLSSLELGDSALYFCASSVGTGSYNEQFFGPGTRLTVL.

The chain links TRBV30 to TRBJ1-2, with TRBD1 as a possible D gene (5 bases). The CDR3 extends over 10 amino acids. Trimming took off 8 bases at V and 8 bases at J, with 12 bases between the two ends. Per germline, CDR1 GTSNPN and CDR2 SVGIG (reference sequence). The DNA of the CDR3 is TGTGCCGGTCGGGACGCCGGCTACACCTTC. This codes for CAGRDAGYTF.

V usage is TRBV21-1 and J usage is TRBJ2-6; TRBD1 is taken as the D call from the table, unchecked against the DNA. TRBV21-1 is a known pseudogene. CDR3 length equals 17 residues. In nucleotides, the CDR3 is TGTGCCAGCAGCGGACTCCTACAGGGAAGTGGGGCCAACGTCCTGACTTTC. This gives the protein CASSGLLQGSGANVLTF.

A single count supports this clone. The chain uses TRBV7-2 and TRBJ2-5; D gene uncertain. The V gene's germline CDR1 is SGHTA and CDR2 FQGNSA. The length of the CDR3 is 14 residues. With 1 base removed from V and 5 bases from J, the gap between germline ends came to 11 bases. The CDR3 sequence: CASSLVVSRETQYF. DNA of the CDR3: TGTGCCAGCAGCTTAGTCGTCTCACGGGAGACCCAGTACTTC.

The CDR3 is CASSYSSKMTSGGLDTQYF. In DNA, the CDR3 is TGTGCCAGCAGTTACTCGAGTAAGATGACTAGCGGGGGACTGGATACGCAGTATTTT. This sequence joins TRBV6-2 or TRBV6-3 and TRBJ2-3; 12 bases align to TRBD2. With 0 bases clipped from V and 6 bases from J, the junction kept 13 bases outside the gene matches. The CDR3 loop spans 19 amino acids. Germline V lookup: CDR1 MNHEY, CDR2 SVGEGT.

The gene calls are TRBV5-1 and TRBJ1-2; no reliable D call. V was shortened by 4 bases and J by 1 base, with 11 bases between the two germline ends. Germline lookup yields CDR1 SGHRS and CDR2 YFSETQ. The CDR3 sequence is 14 residues long. CDR3 region: CASSSDTINYGYTF. The CDR3 DNA reads as TGCGCCAGCAGCAGTGACACCATTAACTATGGCTACACCTTC.

This clone has a single count. The V and J genes are TRBV11-3 and TRBJ1-1; D call uncertain. Germline V gene data show CDR1 as SGHNT and CDR2 as YENEEA. The CDR3 sequence is 15 residues long. With 5 bases removed from V and 1 base from J, the gap between germline ends came to 14 bases. The chain's CDR3 is CASSQTIRKNTEAFF. The CDR3 DNA sequence: TGTGCCAGCAGCCAGACGATCAGAAAGAACACTGAAGCTTTCTTT.

The rearrangement links TRBV5-1 to TRBJ1-1, with TRBD1 as a possible D gene (5 bases). Germline CDR1 SGHRS, CDR2 YFSETQ. This CDR3 is 15 amino acids long. V was trimmed by 4 bases and J by 5 bases, leaving 18 bases between them. The CDR3 region is CASSHGHGGRTEAFF. The CDR3, as DNA: TGCGCCAGCAGCCATGGACATGGAGGGCGAACTGAAGCTTTCTTT.

CDR3 in DNA: TGTGCCTGGAGTGCCTACGGGTTGGCTGAAGCTTTCTTT. Residues: CAWSAYGLAEAFF. The chain joins TRBV30 to TRBJ1-1; D is unclear. The V gene's germline CDR1 is GTSNPN and CDR2 SVGIG (reference sequence). Deletions cut 1 base from V and 6 bases from J, with 12 bases between. This CDR3 region has 13 residues.

The chain joins TRBV11-3 to TRBJ2-3; 15 nucleotides line up with TRBD2. The germline gives CDR1 SGHNT, CDR2 YENEEA. This CDR3 is 19 amino acids long. After removal of 4 bases from V and 0 bases from J, the junction contained 8 bases not matched to a gene. CDR3 nucleotides: TGTGCCAGCAGCTACGGGACTAGCGGGGGGACGCCTAGCACAGATACGCAGTATTTT. This sequence encodes CASSYGTSGGTPSTDTQYF.

V gene TRBV25-1 combines with J gene TRBJ1-1, with D unresolved. Trimming took 3 bases from V and 2 from J, leaving 7 bases between them. The V gene's germline CDR1 is MGHDK and CDR2 SYGVNS. This CDR3 has 13 amino acids. CDR3 in amino acids: CASSDNPNTEAFF. DNA of the CDR3: TGTGCCAGCAGTGATAACCCCAACACTGAAGCTTTCTTT.

This chain's CDR3 is CASSVGWTNTEAFF. Written as DNA, the CDR3 is TGTGCCAGCAGCGTAGGGTGGACAAACACTGAAGCTTTCTTT. This chain joins TRBV9 and TRBJ1-1; D might be TRBD1 (5 bases). This CDR3 contains 14 residues. Germline CDR1 and CDR2: SGDLS and YYNGEE. Deletions cut 0 bases from V and 2 bases from J, with 8 bases between.

The chain carries TRBV7-2 and TRBJ2-3; D gene ambiguous. Trimming took 3 bases from V and 1 from J, leaving 17 bases between them. This CDR3 has 17 amino acids. Per germline, CDR1 SGHTA and CDR2 FQGNSA. The CDR3 DNA reads TGTGCCAGCAGCTTGTTTTACCGCGTAGTAGGCACAGATACGCAGTATTTT. Its translation: CASSLFYRVVGTDTQYF.

This clone was observed a single time. V gene TRBV24-1 combines with J gene TRBJ1-6; D uncertain. Germline CDR1 and CDR2: KGHDR and SFDVKD. This CDR3 has 12 amino acids. Trimming took 3 bases from V and 12 from J, leaving 8 bases between them. CDR3 loop: CATSDTGEPLHF. In DNA form, the CDR3 reads TGTGCCACCAGTGATACTGGGGAACCCCTCCACTTT.

This clone appeared a single time. The rearrangement uses TRBV28 and TRBJ2-3; 7 bases align to TRBD1. The J segment lost 1 base and the V segment lost 2 bases, leaving 3 bases of the junction unmatched. The CDR3 contains 15 residues. Germline assignment: CDR1 MDHEN and CDR2 SYDVKM. The CDR3 spells CASSLRGLGTDTQYF. For the CDR3, the DNA is TGTGCCAGCAGTTTAAGGGGGCTTGGCACAGATACGCAGTATTTT.

The chain has TRBV3-1 (or the pseudogene TRBV3-2) and TRBJ2-2; D remains ambiguous. The CDR3 covers 13 residues. Germline loops: CDR1 LGHDT, CDR2 YNNKEL (reference sequence). V was shortened by 0 bases and J by 5 bases, with 4 bases between the two germline ends. The CDR3 DNA follows: TGTGCCAGCAGCCAAGAAGTGACCGGGGAGCTGTTTTTT. It is translated as CASSQEVTGELFF.

This clone was counted a single time. The chain employs TRBV4-2 and TRBJ1-2; the D gene is possibly TRBD1 (6 bases). Germline values: CDR1 LGHNA, CDR2 YNFKEQ. V shed 0 bases and J shed 8 bases, with 10 bases lying between them. The CDR3 sequence is 13 residues long. The DNA for the CDR3 is TGTGCCAGCAGCCAAGAGGGGGCGGCCGGCTACACCTTC. The encoded protein is CASSQEGAAGYTF.

The CDR3 is CASSHGAPDTEAFF. The CDR3 nucleotides read TGTGCCAGCAGCCACGGGGCCCCGGACACTGAAGCTTTCTTT. The V call is TRBV9, the J call TRBJ1-1; D may be TRBD1 (5 bases). The CDR3 length is 14 residues. CDR1 and CDR2 from the germline V gene are SGDLS and YYNGEE. The V end lost 4 bases, the J end lost 3 bases, and 13 bases lay between the germline ends. The variable domain in full, completed from reference TRBV9 and TRBJ1-1, reads DSGVTQTPKHLITATGQRVTLRCSPRSGDLSVYWYQQSLDQGLQFLIQYYNGEERAKGNILERFSAQQFPDLHSELNLSSLELGDSALYFCASSHGAPDTEAFFGQGTRLTVV.

The V and J genes are TRBV6-2 or TRBV6-3 and TRBJ2-1; no definite D call. The CDR3 runs 15 residues. Trimming removed 6 bases from V and 4 bases from J, with 16 bases in between. Germline loops: CDR1 MNHEY, CDR2 SVGEGT. The CDR3: CASSANYNFYNEQFF. The CDR3 DNA reads as TGTGCCAGCAGCGCCAACTATAATTTTTACAATGAGCAGTTCTTC.

This clone was detected only a few times. This chain joins TRBV10-3 and TRBJ2-2; TRBD2 matches 12 bases. V shed 9 bases and J 0 bases; nucleotides not matched to a gene: 8. The CDR3 contains 17 residues. CDR1 ENHRY and CDR2 SYGVKD come from the germline V gene. DNA of the CDR3: TGTGCCATGAAGGCGCTAGCGGGGGGGACGAACACCGGGGAGCTGTTTTTT. Amino acids: CAMKALAGGTNTGELFF.

This sequence joins TRBV5-8 and TRBJ1-6; 9 bases align to TRBD1. This CDR3 comprises 16 residues. The V gene's germline CDR1 is SGHTS and CDR2 YDEGEE. The J segment lost 6 bases and the V segment lost 2 bases, leaving 6 bases of the junction unmatched. The CDR3 loop reads CASSLRQGVPNSPLHF. The CDR3 nucleotides read TGTGCCAGCAGCTTAAGACAGGGGGTTCCTAATTCACCCCTCCACTTT.

The chain uses TRBV4-2 and TRBJ2-1; no firm D call. V was pared by 5 bases and J by 10 bases, with 9 bases between. The CDR3 runs to 11 residues. Germline V gene data show CDR1 as LGHNA and CDR2 as YNFKEQ. The CDR3 DNA reads as TGTGCCAGCAGCGGCGGTTGGGAGCAGTTCTTC. Translated, it gives CASSGGWEQFF.

This clone was observed a single time. This chain joins TRBV7-9 and TRBJ1-1; a weak D match, TRBD1 (5 bases). The CDR3 totals 13 residues. Trimming took off 4 bases at V and 10 bases at J, with 16 bases between the two ends. In germline, CDR1 is SEHNR, CDR2 FQNEAQ (reference sequence). CDR3 amino acids: CASSSRTTPGAFF. CDR3 coding DNA: TGTGCCAGCAGCTCCCGGACAACCCCCGGAGCTTTCTTT.

This clone showed up just once. The gene calls are TRBV19 and TRBJ1-1; no clear D gene. Germline CDR1 LNHDA, CDR2 SQIVND (reference sequence). V was clipped by 6 bases and J by 7 bases, with 18 bases between them. CDR3 length: 14 amino acids. The CDR3 here is CASREGTPPNEAFF. CDR3 nucleotide sequence: TGTGCCAGTAGAGAGGGCACGCCGCCTAATGAAGCTTTCTTT.